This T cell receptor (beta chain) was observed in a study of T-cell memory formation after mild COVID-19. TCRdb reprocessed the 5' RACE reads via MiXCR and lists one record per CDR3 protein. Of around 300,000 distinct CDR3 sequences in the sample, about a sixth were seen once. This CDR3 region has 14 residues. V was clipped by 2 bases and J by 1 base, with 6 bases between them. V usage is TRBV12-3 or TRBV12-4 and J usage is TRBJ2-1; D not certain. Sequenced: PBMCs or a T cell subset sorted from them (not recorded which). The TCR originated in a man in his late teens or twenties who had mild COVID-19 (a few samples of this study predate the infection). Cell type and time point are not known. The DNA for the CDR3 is TGTGCCAGCAGTTTACGGCGTTCCTACAATGAGCAGTTCTTC. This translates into CASSLRRSYNEQFF.